These 3 T cell receptor beta chains came from one sample sequenced in a study of cytomegalovirus exposure and HLA in healthy donors. In the PCR, 60 Vbeta and 13 Jbeta primers were used. Sequencing was performed with immunoSEQ multiplex PCR; in TCRdb, only in-frame clones are kept and a portion is missing. The sample holds over 100,000 clones, about 82% seen once. The specimen was PBMCs. These receptors were taken from a female donor in good health and CMV-seropositive.

This clone was recorded a few times. V usage is TRBV6-1 and J usage is TRBJ1-3; 7 bases align to TRBD1. Per the germline V gene, CDR1 is MNHNS and CDR2 is SASEGT. This CDR3 contains 16 residues. V shed 4 bases and J 1 base; nucleotides not matched to a gene: 7. This CDR3 reads CASSGPTGRSGNTIYF. The CDR3, as DNA: TGTGCCAGCAGTGGGCCGACAGGGCGGTCTGGAAACACCATATATTTT.

The J gene is TRBJ1-2, the V gene TRBV28, with 10 bases lining up with TRBD1. After removal of 6 bases from V and 10 bases from J, the junction contained 8 bases not matched to a gene. Germline loops: CDR1 MDHEN, CDR2 SYDVKM. The CDR3 is made up of 13 amino acids. The CDR3 sequence is CASRAEDRGHYTF. DNA of the CDR3: TGTGCCAGCAGGGCCGAAGACAGGGGGCACTACACCTTC.

This clone was observed a single time. CDR3: CASSARLAGVGNEQFF. CDR3 bases: TGTGCCAGTAGTGCCCGACTAGCGGGAGTAGGCAATGAGCAGTTCTTC. The rearrangement uses TRBV19 and TRBJ2-1, with 12 bases aligning to TRBD2. Germline loops: CDR1 LNHDA, CDR2 SQIVND (reference sequence). The CDR3 spans 16 residues. V was pared by 5 bases and J by 6 bases, with 8 bases of the junction left unmatched.